The 31 T cell receptor beta chains below all came from one sample that was sequenced in a study of shared clonotypes between healthy human individuals. Profiling relied on immunoSEQ multiplex PCR, and the TCRdb table lists in-frame clones only, not all of them. The table shows hundreds of thousands of clones, with roughly 95% occurring only once. Naivety among CD8 cells was defined by CD45RO negativity and positive CCR7 selection, thereby excluding terminally differentiated effector memory CD45RA+ cells. The sequenced sample consisted of naive CD8+ T cells sorted from blood. The receptors here all came from a woman in her thirties in good health.

To note about this clone: This sample includes further DNA sequences coding for the same CDR3. V usage is TRBV5-6 and J usage is TRBJ2-7; no definite D call. This CDR3 is built from 13 residues. Germline V gene sequence: CDR1 SGHDT, CDR2 YYEEEE. The V end was cut by 0 bases, the J end by 2 bases, with 6 bases between. The CDR3 here is CASSLGRAYEQYF. The CDR3 DNA follows: TGTGCCAGCAGCTTGGGTCGTGCCTACGAGCAGTACTTC.

J is TRBJ2-3 and V is TRBV13; 13 bases line up with TRBD2. Trimming removed 5 bases from V and 5 bases from J; junction bases left unmatched: 10. From germline, CDR1 is PRHDT and CDR2 FYEKMQ (reference sequence). The CDR3 loop spans 17 amino acids. The CDR3 DNA reads TGTGCCAGCAGCCCGGGAGGGACTAGCGGGGAGGAAGATACGCAGTATTTT. Translated, it gives CASSPGGTSGEEDTQYF.

This clone was seen only a few times. In the same sample, other DNA sequences code for this CDR3. The rearrangement uses TRBV27 and TRBJ2-7, with a tentative D call TRBD2 (5 bases). Germline CDR1 is MNHEY and CDR2 is SMNVEV (reference sequence). The CDR3 covers 14 residues. Trimming pared 2 bases from V and 0 bases from J, leaving 8 bases between. CDR3 amino acids: CASSLGGSSYEQYF. The CDR3 nucleotides are TGTGCCAGCAGTTTAGGTGGGAGCTCCTACGAGCAGTACTTC.

This clone was counted between two and nine times. This sample includes further DNA sequences coding for the same CDR3. The chain employs TRBV27 and TRBJ2-7; unclear D gene. Germline assignment: CDR1 MNHEY and CDR2 SMNVEV (reference sequence). V dropped 4 bases and J dropped 4 bases, with 5 bases sitting between them. This CDR3 is built from 11 residues. The CDR3 DNA sequence: TGTGCCAGCAGTTCCTCTTACGAGCAGTACTTC. It specifies CASSSSYEQYF.

V usage is TRBV13 and J usage is TRBJ2-7; 10 bases fit TRBD1. The V and J ends lost 3 bases and 4 bases, in that order; junction bases with no gene match: 3. The CDR3 length is 14 residues. Germline-derived CDR1 and CDR2 are PRHDT and FYEKMQ (reference sequence). The CDR3 nucleotides are TGTGCCAGCAGCTTCGGGACAGGGGATTACGAGCAGTACTTC. Protein: CASSFGTGDYEQYF.

The V and J genes are TRBV21-1 and TRBJ1-5; the table gives TRBD1 as D, unverified against the DNA. TRBV21-1 corresponds to a pseudogene. CDR3 size: 18 residues. The CDR3 sequence: CASSKWEQRQGAGQPQHF. For the CDR3, the DNA is TGTGCCAGCAGCAAATGGGAGCAGAGACAGGGGGCGGGTCAGCCCCAGCATTTT.

This chain joins TRBV7-9 and TRBJ2-3; TRBD1 agrees at 7 bases. This CDR3 is built from 15 residues. V lost 5 bases to trimming and J lost 7 bases; unmatched junction nucleotides: 12. Germline values: CDR1 SEHNR, CDR2 FQNEAQ (reference sequence). The chain's CDR3 is CASSTDRESGNTQYF. In DNA form, the CDR3 reads TGTGCCAGCAGCACAGACAGGGAGAGCGGAAATACGCAGTATTTT.

The chain is built from TRBV5-6 and TRBJ2-5; D uncertain. With the DNA end fitting TRBJ2-7 better, the J assignment may be wrong. The germline CDR1 and CDR2 sequences are SGHDT and YYEEEE. The CDR3 is 13 residues long. In DNA, the CDR3 is TGTGCCAGCAGCTTGGTCCGGTCGGACGAGCAGTACTTC. Protein product: CASSLVRSDEQYF.

The chain combines TRBV9 with TRBJ2-5; D possibly corresponds to TRBD1 (6 bases). The CDR3 covers 13 residues. The V end was cut by 0 bases, the J end by 6 bases, with 9 bases between. The germline CDR1 and CDR2 sequences are SGDLS and YYNGEE. In nucleotides, the CDR3 is TGTGCCAGCAGCGTAGAAGGGGGTAAGACCCAGTACTTC. Encoded protein: CASSVEGGKTQYF.

The V gene is TRBV18, the J gene TRBJ2-7, with TRBD1 as a possible D gene (6 bases). Looked up from germline, CDR1 is KGHSH and CDR2 is LQKENI. The CDR3 sequence is 16 residues long. Trimming left V 0 bases short and J 0 bases short, with 12 bases between. In DNA form, the CDR3 reads TGTGCCAGCTCACCACCGAAGGGGGAGAGCTCCTACGAGCAGTACTTC. This sequence encodes CASSPPKGESSYEQYF.

This clone occurred once. The CDR3 here is CASSTRDSNYGYTF. CDR3 coding DNA: TGTGCCAGCAGCACCCGGGACTCTAACTATGGCTACACCTTC. The chain is built from TRBV5-6 and TRBJ1-2, with a weak D call TRBD1 (5 bases). Germline V gene lookup returns CDR1 SGHDT and CDR2 YYEEEE. The CDR3 is made up of 14 amino acids. V was clipped by 4 bases and J by 0 bases, with 10 bases between them.

This sequence joins TRBV11-2 and TRBJ2-5, with no clear D. The DNA end is more similar to TRBJ2-7, so the J call may be wrong. The CDR3 covers 11 residues. The germline V gene encodes CDR1 SGHAT and CDR2 FQNNGV. The CDR3 sequence: CASSLPYEQYF. CDR3 bases: TGTGCCAGCAGCTTGCCCTACGAGCAGTACTTC.

This clone has only one observation. The junction and the germline gene differ at one end; a read error may be behind it. This rearrangement joins TRBV4-2 to TRBJ2-2, with 8 bases lining up with TRBD2. The germline V gene encodes CDR1 LGHNA and CDR2 YNFKEQ. The CDR3 length is 18 residues. The CDR3 coding sequence is TGTGCCAGCAGACTGACCTGGCGGGAGGCTTCGAACGCCGGGGAGCTGTTTTTT. Protein product: CASRLTWREASNAGELFF.

The gene calls are TRBV19 and TRBJ2-7; D is unclear. This CDR3 is built from 14 residues. V lost 0 bases and J lost 0, with 6 bases in between. The germline V gene has CDR1 LNHDA and CDR2 SQIVND (reference sequence). The CDR3 loop is CASSIDYFSYEQYF. CDR3 sequence (DNA): TGTGCCAGTAGTATAGACTATTTCTCCTACGAGCAGTACTTC.

The gene calls are TRBV19 and TRBJ1-4; D unclear. The V gene lost 7 bases and the J gene lost 13 bases, with 10 bases spanning the gap. The CDR3 extends over 10 amino acids. The germline CDR1 and CDR2 sequences are LNHDA and SQIVND (reference sequence). The CDR3 DNA follows: TGTGCCAGTAATGGAGGATCACTGTTTTTT. It translates to CASNGGSLFF. The full variable domain, its missing parts supplied by reference TRBV19 and TRBJ1-4, is DGGITQSPKYLFRKEGQNVTLSCEQNLNHDAMYWYRQDPGQGLRLIYYSQIVNDFQKGDIAEGYSVSREKKESFPLTVTSAQKNPTAFYLCASNGGSLFFGSGTQLSVL.

The chain combines TRBV5-5 with TRBJ2-2; 7 nucleotides line up with TRBD1. CDR3 length equals 16 residues. V lost 4 bases to trimming and J lost 0 bases; unmatched junction nucleotides: 6. In germline, CDR1 is SGHKS, CDR2 YYEKEE (reference sequence). The CDR3 DNA follows: TGTGCCAGCAGCCGGGACAGTTTCGCGAACACCGGGGAGCTGTTTTTT. The encoded protein is CASSRDSFANTGELFF.

J is TRBJ2-1 and V is TRBV9; 11 bases fit TRBD2. The V gene end was trimmed by 3 bases and the J gene end by 6 bases; junction bases not matched to a gene: 8. The V gene's germline CDR1 is SGDLS and CDR2 YYNGEE. The CDR3 is 16 amino acids. The CDR3 loop is CASSGPIAGGSNEQFF. CDR3 DNA sequence: TGTGCCAGCAGCGGTCCCATAGCGGGAGGGTCCAATGAGCAGTTCTTC.

The CDR3 reads CASSPTGREKLFF. As DNA, the CDR3 is TGTGCCAGCAGTCCCACAGGGAGGGAAAAACTGTTTTTT. V and J are TRBV9 and TRBJ1-4, with TRBD1 as a possible D gene (6 bases). The CDR3 is 13 residues long. Germline V gene lookup returns CDR1 SGDLS and CDR2 YYNGEE. V was cut by 5 bases and J by 8 bases, with 13 bases left in between.

V gene TRBV7-8 combines with J gene TRBJ2-1; 8 bases line up with TRBD2. CDR1 and CDR2 from the germline V gene are SGHVS and FQNEAQ. Losses at the gene ends were 6 bases for V and 6 bases for J; bases not matched to a gene: 25. This CDR3 is built from 20 residues. The CDR3 sequence: CASSPTGLAGPPGVANEQFF. CDR3 coding DNA: TGTGCCAGCAGTCCGACCGGGTTAGCGGGACCCCCGGGGGTGGCCAATGAGCAGTTCTTC.

V gene TRBV28 combines with J gene TRBJ1-5; possibly TRBD1 for D (5 bases). The CDR3 covers 14 residues. Germline loops: CDR1 MDHEN, CDR2 SYDVKM. Trimming removed 3 bases from V and 6 bases from J, with 12 bases in between. In nucleotides, the CDR3 is TGTGCCAGCAGTTTGACGCAGGGTTCTCAGCCCCAGCATTTT. Its protein is CASSLTQGSQPQHF. The full variable domain, its missing parts supplied by reference TRBV28 and TRBJ1-5, is DVKVTQSSRYLVKRTGEKVFLECVQDMDHENMFWYRQDPGLGLRLIYFSYDVKMKEKGDIPEGYSVSREKKERFSLILESASTNQTSMYLCASSLTQGSQPQHFGDGTRLSIL.

The chain joins TRBV19 to TRBJ2-3; D is unclear. Germline CDR1 is LNHDA and CDR2 is SQIVND (reference sequence). The CDR3 has 14 residues. The germline V and J ends were trimmed by 4 bases and 7 bases, with 15 bases remaining between them. CDR3 protein: CASSKGGSVNTQYF. The CDR3 DNA reads as TGTGCCAGTAGTAAGGGCGGTTCCGTAAATACGCAGTATTTT.

Here the CDR3 DNA reads TGTGCCAGCAGCTTAGTTTGGGGTTCTAGTGAGCAGTTCTTC. As protein: CASSLVWGSSEQFF. This sequence joins TRBV7-8 and TRBJ2-1; D unclear. V lost 1 base and J lost 9, with 13 bases in between. This CDR3 has 14 amino acids. Germline lookup yields CDR1 SGHVS and CDR2 FQNEAQ.

V usage is TRBV28 and J usage is TRBJ1-3, with 10 nucleotides matching TRBD1. In germline, CDR1 is MDHEN, CDR2 SYDVKM. The CDR3 is 16 amino acids. The junction had 6 bases not matched to a gene; V was cut back by 7 bases and J by 0 bases. CDR3 region: CASKGQGGLSGNTIYF. The CDR3 nucleotides read TGTGCCAGCAAAGGACAGGGGGGACTCTCTGGAAACACCATATATTTT.

V gene TRBV19 combines with J gene TRBJ1-1; TRBD1 matches 8 bases. The CDR3 spans 24 residues. The germline V gene has CDR1 LNHDA and CDR2 SQIVND (reference sequence). The J segment lost 3 bases and the V segment lost 0 bases, leaving 30 bases of the junction unmatched. The CDR3 DNA reads TGTGCCAGTAGTATAGATGGGAGATACATATCGGACAGGGCCCTCAGAGGTTCGGACACTGAAGCTTTCTTT. This codes for CASSIDGRYISDRALRGSDTEAFF.

In nucleotides, the CDR3 is TGTGCCAGCAGTTTATGGCCAACTAATGAAAAACTGTTTTTT. Translating gives CASSLWPTNEKLFF. This chain links TRBV28 with TRBJ1-4; unclear D gene. CDR3 length equals 14 residues. CDR1 and CDR2 (germline): MDHEN, SYDVKM. Trimming cost V 0 bases and J 0 bases, with 2 bases left between them.

J is TRBJ2-1 and V is TRBV15; unclear D gene. V gave up 0 bases and J gave up 7 bases, with 4 bases separating them. CDR1 is LNHNV and CDR2 is YYDKDF in the germline V gene (reference sequence). This CDR3 has 12 amino acids. The CDR3 DNA reads TGTGCCACCAGCAGAGATAGGAATGAGCAGTTCTTC. It encodes CATSRDRNEQFF.

On this clone itself: Different DNA sequences within this sample yield the same CDR3. The chain uses TRBV9 and TRBJ1-2; D gene ambiguous. This CDR3 region has 12 residues. The germline CDR1 and CDR2 sequences are SGDLS and YYNGEE. Trimming removed 0 bases from V and 5 bases from J, with 5 bases in between. The CDR3 DNA reads TGTGCCAGCAGCGTAGGAGGGTATGGCTACACCTTC. This sequence encodes CASSVGGYGYTF.

This clone appeared once. This rearrangement joins TRBV11-2 to TRBJ2-7; 8 bases are shared with TRBD1. The CDR3 sequence is 17 residues long. Per germline, CDR1 SGHAT and CDR2 FQNNGV. V shed 5 bases, J shed 5 bases, and the junction held 17 bases outside the gene matches. The CDR3: CASSLGTGVSGWDEQYF. CDR3 nucleotide sequence: TGTGCCAGCAGCCTAGGGACAGGAGTTAGCGGATGGGACGAGCAGTACTTC.

The V gene is TRBV19, the J gene TRBJ2-7, with TRBD2 identical over 9 bases. The V gene's germline CDR1 is LNHDA and CDR2 SQIVND (reference sequence). J lost 7 bases, V lost 3 bases, and 7 bases had no gene match. The CDR3 has 14 amino acids. CDR3 DNA sequence: TGTGCCAGTAGTATGATAGCGGGAGCAAGTGAGCAGTACTTC. Translated: CASSMIAGASEQYF.

The rearrangement uses TRBV10-3 and TRBJ1-1; no reliable D call. Trimming stripped 6 bases from V and 4 bases from J, with 12 bases between. Germline assignment: CDR1 ENHRY and CDR2 SYGVKD. The CDR3 contains 13 residues. CDR3 nucleotide sequence: TGTGCCATCAGCGCAGACTCCGGCACTGAAGCTTTCTTT. As protein: CAISADSGTEAFF.

This clone has just one count. The rearrangement joins TRBV7-9 to TRBJ2-7; 7 bases map to TRBD1. The trim removed 3 bases at V and 3 bases at J, leaving 5 bases unmatched. The CDR3 has 14 amino acids. The germline gives CDR1 SEHNR, CDR2 FQNEAQ (reference sequence). This CDR3 is CASSFGAGGYEQYF. The CDR3 DNA is TGTGCCAGCAGCTTTGGTGCAGGGGGCTACGAGCAGTACTTC. Using reference TRBV7-9 and TRBJ2-7 for the parts outside the CDR3, the full variable domain is DTGVSQNPRHKITKRGQNVTFRCDPISEHNRLYWYRQTLGQGPEFLTYFQNEAQLEKSRLLSDRFSAERPKGSFSTLEIQRTEQGDSAMYLCASSFGAGGYEQYFGPGTRLTVT.